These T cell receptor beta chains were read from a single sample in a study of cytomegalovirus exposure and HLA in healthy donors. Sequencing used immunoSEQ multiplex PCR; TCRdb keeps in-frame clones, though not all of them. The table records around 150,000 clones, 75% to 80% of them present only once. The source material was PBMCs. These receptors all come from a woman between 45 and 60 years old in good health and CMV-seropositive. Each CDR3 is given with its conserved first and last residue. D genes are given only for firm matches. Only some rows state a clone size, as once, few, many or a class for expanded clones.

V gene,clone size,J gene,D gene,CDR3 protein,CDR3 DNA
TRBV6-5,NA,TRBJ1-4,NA,CASSYGGATNEKLFF,TGTGCCAGCAGTTATGGAGGGGCAACTAATGAAAAACTGTTTTTT
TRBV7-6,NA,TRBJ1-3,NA,CASSLVAGDLWGSGNTIYF,TGTGCCAGCAGCTTAGTCGCAGGGGATCTCTGGGGCTCTGGAAACACCATATATTTT
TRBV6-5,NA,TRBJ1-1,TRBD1,CASSPLRGSTEAFF,TGTGCCAGCAGTCCTCTCAGGGGGAGCACTGAAGCTTTCTTT
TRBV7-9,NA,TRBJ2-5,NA,CASSLGPYQETQYF,TGTGCCAGCAGCTTAGGTCCGTACCAAGAGACCCAGTACTTC
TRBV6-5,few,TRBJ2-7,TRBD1,CASSPAGGRYEQYF,TGTGCCAGCAGCCCAGCAGGGGGTCGGTACGAGCAGTACTTC
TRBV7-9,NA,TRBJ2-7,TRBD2,CASSLGVAGVREQYF,TGTGCCAGCAGCTTAGGTGTAGCGGGAGTGCGGGAGCAGTACTTC
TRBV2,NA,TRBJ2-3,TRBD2,CASKVSGSRDTQYF,TGTGCCAGCAAGGTTAGCGGGAGTAGGGATACGCAGTATTTT
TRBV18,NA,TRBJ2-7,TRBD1,CASQWDRGIYEQYF,TGTGCCAGCCAATGGGACAGGGGTATCTACGAGCAGTACTTC
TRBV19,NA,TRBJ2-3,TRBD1,CASSYRGQLDTQYF,TGTGCCAGTAGTTACAGGGGGCAATTGGATACGCAGTATTTT
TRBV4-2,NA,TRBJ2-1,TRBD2,CASSQDTSGSYNEQFF,TGTGCCAGCAGCCAAGATACTAGCGGGAGTTACAATGAGCAGTTCTTC
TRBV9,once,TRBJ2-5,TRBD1,CASSVGPGQGLETQYF,TGTGCCAGCAGCGTAGGTCCCGGACAGGGGCTAGAGACCCAGTACTTC
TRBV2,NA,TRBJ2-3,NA,CASRQNTDTQYF,TGTGCCAGTAGACAGAACACAGATACGCAGTATTTT
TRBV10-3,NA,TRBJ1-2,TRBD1,CAISEGQGSGYTF,TGTGCCATCAGTGAAGGACAGGGATCGGGCTACACCTTC
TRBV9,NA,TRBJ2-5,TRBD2,CASNAPSPGLAVKTQYF,TGTGCCAGTAACGCACCCTCCCCGGGACTAGCTGTAAAGACCCAGTACTTC
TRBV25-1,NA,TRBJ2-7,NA,CASSQGFSYEQYF,TGTGCCAGCAGTCAGGGGTTCTCCTACGAGCAGTACTTC
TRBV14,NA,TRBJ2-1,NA,CASSPRDWGNNEQFF,TGTGCCAGCAGCCCCCGGGACTGGGGAAACAATGAGCAGTTCTTC
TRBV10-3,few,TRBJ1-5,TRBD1,CAISESGDRYQPQHF,TGTGCCATCAGTGAGTCCGGGGACAGGTATCAGCCCCAGCATTTT